This TCR beta chain was sequenced during a study of T cell responses to AZD1222 COVID-19 vaccine. About the research overall: Researchers grouped second doses given at about 4 or about 12 weeks into one pool.

This clone occurred once. Produced via immunoSEQ multiplex PCR; TCRdb's table is partial and in-frame only. The sample includes about 110,000 clones, around 87% seen only once; the top ten take about 1.2%. From germline, CDR1 is LGHDT and CDR2 YNNKEL (reference sequence). Deletions cut 4 bases from V and 11 bases from J, with 15 bases between. This CDR3 has 13 residues. The sample here was peripheral blood, taken on day 0 of AZD1222 vaccination. The J gene is TRBJ2-1, the V gene TRBV3-1 (or the pseudogene TRBV3-2); D is possibly TRBD1 (6 bases). The TCR originated in an adult in good health. The CDR3 protein is CASSPHTQGQQFF. The CDR3 DNA sequence: TGTGCCAGCAGCCCTCACACGCAGGGGCAGCAGTTCTTC.